A single sample is the source of the 19 T cell receptor beta chains below, sequenced in a study of breast tumors, draining lymph nodes, adjacent tissues. In TCRdb, the multiplex PCR reads were re-called with MiXCR into one record per CDR3 protein. The sample has around 66,000 distinct CDR3 sequences; around two fifths are singletons. Sequences were obtained from breast tumor tissue. The source is a female donor with breast cancer. Some clones in this sample may be carry-over from other donors' samples.

On this clonotype itself: One junction end disagrees with the germline gene, perhaps due to a read error. The chain links TRBV7-9 to TRBJ2-2; 9 nucleotides agree with TRBD2. The germline V gene has CDR1 SEHNR and CDR2 FQNEAQ (reference sequence). The CDR3 extends over 16 amino acids. In nucleotides, the CDR3 is TGTGCCAGCAGTTATTTTCGCGGGGGGGTCCCCGGGGAGCTGTCTTTT. It is translated as CASSYFRGGVPGELSF. Based on the CDR3 plus reference TRBV7-9 and TRBJ2-2, the full variable domain is DTGVSQNPRHKITKRGQNVTFRCDPISEHNRLYWYRQTLGQGPEFLTYFQNEAQLEKSRLLSDRFSAERPKGSFSTLEIQRTEQGDSAMYLCASSYFRGGVPGELSFGEGSRLTVL.

This clonotype has a single count. The rearrangement joins TRBV6-6 to TRBJ1-1, with no clear D. Germline CDR1 is MNHNY and CDR2 is SVGAGI (reference sequence). The length of the CDR3 is 15 residues. With 8 bases removed from V and 1 base from J, the gap between germline ends came to 17 bases. CDR3 sequence reads: CASLAGYRSNTEAFF. The CDR3 DNA is TGTGCCAGCTTGGCCGGGTACCGCTCGAACACTGAAGCTTTCTTT.

At least ten counts were recorded for this clonotype. The V and J genes are TRBV19 and TRBJ1-2; tentative D call: TRBD1 (5 bases). The CDR3 consists of 14 residues. Deletions cut 3 bases from V and 4 bases from J, with 12 bases between. Germline assignment: CDR1 LNHDA and CDR2 SQIVND (reference sequence). CDR3 sequence reads: CASSMSGTAYGYTF. The CDR3 DNA sequence: TGTGCCAGTAGTATGTCAGGGACGGCCTATGGCTACACCTTC.

At least ten counts were recorded for this clonotype. This rearrangement joins TRBV11-2 to TRBJ1-6, with 9 nucleotides matching TRBD1. The CDR3 is made up of 13 amino acids. Looked up from germline, CDR1 is SGHAT and CDR2 is FQNNGV. Losses at the gene ends were 5 bases for V and 18 bases for J; bases not matched to a gene: 11. The CDR3 region is CASSPHRGPQPHF. DNA of the CDR3: TGTGCCAGCAGCCCTCACAGGGGGCCACAACCCCACTTT.

The chain recombines TRBV9 with TRBJ1-6, with 7 bases matching TRBD1. This CDR3 contains 15 residues. V lost 3 bases and J lost 9; bases outside the gene matches: 9. Germline CDR1 SGDLS, CDR2 YYNGEE. The CDR3 spells CASSERQGDSSPLHF. CDR3 DNA: TGTGCCAGCAGCGAACGACAGGGAGATAGTTCACCCCTCCACTTT.

Of note for this clonotype: One end of the junction does not line up with germline, which may come from a read error. The genes are TRBV19 and TRBJ1-6; no clear D gene. CDR1 and CDR2 from the germline V gene are LNHDA and SQIVND (reference sequence). The CDR3 loop spans 15 amino acids. The CDR3 loop reads CASSLASSYNLPLHF. The DNA for the CDR3 is TGTGCCAGTAGCTTAGCGAGCTCCTATAATTTACCCCTCCACTTT. The full variable domain, completed using reference TRBV19 and TRBJ1-6, is DGGITQSPKYLFRKEGQNVTLSCEQNLNHDAMYWYRQDPGQGLRLIYYSQIVNDFQKGDIAEGYSVSREKKESFPLTVTSAQKNPTAFYLCASSLASSYNLPLHFGNGTRLTVT.

This chain joins TRBV20-1 and TRBJ1-2, with D possibly being TRBD1 (5 bases). Germline CDR1 is DFQATT and CDR2 is SNEGSKA (reference sequence). The CDR3 has 16 amino acids. Trimming shortened V by 3 bases and J by 4 bases, and 21 bases separated the two germline ends. Written as DNA, the CDR3 is TGCAGTGCTAGCATTCGGACACTCATACATACCTATGGCTACACCTTC. It translates to CSASIRTLIHTYGYTF.

This clonotype has a count of ten or more. The V gene is TRBV7-9, the J gene TRBJ1-6; D perhaps matches TRBD1 (6 bases). CDR3 length: 16 amino acids. Between the trimmed V and J ends, which lost 4 bases and 4 bases, there was a span of 14 bases. CDR1 is SEHNR, CDR2 FQNEAQ, per germline (reference sequence). The CDR3 nucleotides read TGTGCCAGCAGCTCAAGAGGACAGAATTATAATTCACCCCTCCACTTT. Amino acids: CASSSRGQNYNSPLHF.

A note on this clonotype: Since a much larger clone is just one base distant, this may be a read error. The chain couples TRBV3-1 to TRBJ2-2; the D gene is possibly TRBD2 (5 bases). The CDR3 totals 12 residues. Germline V gene data show CDR1 as LGHDT and CDR2 as YNNKEL (reference sequence). The chain's CDR3 is CASSQTTGELVF. The CDR3 DNA sequence: TGTGCCAGCAGCCAGACCACCGGGGAGCTGGTTTTT. The full variable domain, completed using reference TRBV3-1 and TRBJ2-2, is DTAVSQTPKYLVTQMGNDKSIKCEQNLGHDTMYWYKQDSKKFLKIMFSYNNKELIINETVPNRFSPKSPDKAHLNLHINSLELGDSAVYFCASSQTTGELVFGEGSRLTVL.

As to this clonotype: The junction differs from germline at one of its ends, possibly a read error. CDR3 protein: CAGSLSFYEQYF. In DNA form, the CDR3 reads TGTGCCGGCAGCCTTAGTTTTTACGAGCAATACTTC. V usage is TRBV12-3 or TRBV12-4 and J usage is TRBJ2-7, with D unclear. This CDR3 region has 12 residues.

This clonotype was seen a single time. This may be a read error: a much more frequent sequence differs by one nucleotide. The V gene is TRBV7-2, the J gene TRBJ2-5, with D unclear. The CDR3 has 15 residues. CDR1 and CDR2 (germline): SGHTA, FQGNSA. CDR3 loop: CASSQPLAAQETLHF. The CDR3 region has the DNA TGTGCCAGCAGCCAACCCCTTGCAGCCCAAGAGACCCTGCACTTC.

Comment on this clonotype: The junction differs from germline at one of its ends, possibly a read error. The chain uses TRBV7-2 and TRBJ2-7, with a tentative D call TRBD2 (5 bases). The germline gives CDR1 SGHTA, CDR2 FQGNSA. The CDR3 runs 15 residues. CDR3 amino acids: CASSILAGVSYEQHF. CDR3 DNA: TGTGCCAGCAGCATCCTGGCGGGTGTCTCCTACGAGCAGCACTTC.

This clonotype appeared many times. The CDR3 coding sequence is TGTGCCAGCTGGCCCCCGGCAGGAGGCGAGCAGTTCTTC. This codes for CASWPPAGGEQFF. V usage is TRBV5-6 and J usage is TRBJ2-1; D might be TRBD2 (5 bases). CDR3 length equals 13 residues. Trimming shortened V by 7 bases and J by 10 bases, and 18 bases separated the two germline ends. CDR1 is SGHDT and CDR2 is YYEEEE in the germline V gene. Based on the CDR3 plus reference TRBV5-6 and TRBJ2-1, the full variable domain is DAGVTQSPTHLIKTRGQQVTLRCSPKSGHDTVSWYQQALGQGPQFIFQYYEEEERQRGNFPDRFSGHQFPNYSSELNVNALLLGDSALYLCASWPPAGGEQFFGPGTRLTVL.

This clonotype was counted ten times or more. The rearrangement links TRBV3-1 to TRBJ2-7, with a tentative D call TRBD1 (6 bases). The CDR3 covers 12 residues. The V and J ends lost 4 bases and 6 bases respectively, with 10 bases between them. Germline assignment: CDR1 LGHDT and CDR2 YNNKEL (reference sequence). The CDR3 here is CASSPTGSEQYF. CDR3 DNA: TGTGCCAGCAGCCCGACAGGAAGCGAGCAGTACTTC.

Ten or more counts support this clonotype. The V call is TRBV14, the J call TRBJ2-3, with TRBD1 matching over 7 bases. V was clipped by 0 bases and J by 6 bases; unmatched bases: 9. CDR1 SGHDN and CDR2 FVKESK come from the germline V gene. This CDR3 is built from 16 residues. This chain's CDR3 is CASSQEGRGSRDTQYF. CDR3 sequence (DNA): TGTGCCAGCAGCCAAGAAGGCAGGGGGTCACGGGATACGCAGTATTTT. Together with reference TRBV14 and TRBJ2-3, the CDR3 gives the full variable domain: EAGVTQFPSHSVIEKGQTVTLRCDPISGHDNLYWYRRVMGKEIKFLLHFVKESKQDESGMPNNRFLAERTGGTYSTLKVQPAELEDSGVYFCASSQEGRGSRDTQYFGPGTRLTVL.

This clonotype was counted only a few times. The chain couples TRBV12-3 or TRBV12-4 to TRBJ2-7; D perhaps matches TRBD2 (6 bases). Trimming shortened V by 3 bases and J by 3 bases, and 18 bases separated the two germline ends. The CDR3 runs 16 residues. CDR3 loop: CASSFPNSGGVYEQYF. CDR3 in DNA: TGTGCCAGCAGTTTCCCCAATAGCGGAGGGGTCTACGAGCAGTACTTC.

This clonotype was counted a few times. The V and J genes are TRBV15 and TRBJ1-1, with D tentatively TRBD1 (6 bases). Germline V CDR1 and CDR2: LNHNV, YYDKDF (reference sequence). Trimming took 3 bases from V and 0 from J, leaving 11 bases between them. The CDR3 totals 15 residues. In nucleotides, the CDR3 is TGTGCCACCAGCAGGGGGGGGCGCTTGAACACTGAAGCTTTCTTT. Amino acids: CATSRGGRLNTEAFF.

This clonotype was picked up many times. This sequence joins TRBV7-8 and TRBJ1-5, with D possibly TRBD1 on 6 matching bases. The CDR3 length is 16 residues. Germline CDR1 SGHVS, CDR2 FQNEAQ. The V and J ends lost 4 bases and 5 bases respectively, with 18 bases between them. The DNA of the CDR3 is TGTGCCAGCAGCTCACGCGGCAGGGGTTATGATCAGCCCCAGCATTTT. Translation gives CASSSRGRGYDQPQHF.

In this sample, this clonotype turned up many times. The chain joins TRBV4-1 to TRBJ2-4, with TRBD1 identical over 11 bases. Trimming at V came to 0 bases and at J to 6 bases, leaving 1 base not matched to a gene. Germline CDR1 is MGHRA and CDR2 is YSYEKL. This CDR3 is 15 amino acids long. The CDR3 loop reads CASSQDGTGGNIQYF. In DNA, the CDR3 is TGCGCCAGCAGCCAAGATGGGACAGGGGGAAACATTCAGTACTTC.